A selection of T cell receptor beta chains follows, all from one sample in a study of glioma-infiltrating T cells. TCRdb re-called the multiplex PCR reads through MiXCR, storing one row per CDR3 protein. The sample shows 300,000 to 450,000 distinct CDR3 sequences, roughly two fifths of them seen only once. Sequenced material: glioma tissue, nonneoplastic brain tissue, or PBMCs (not recorded which). These receptors all stem from a human donor with low-grade glioma or glioblastoma, undergoing nonglioma brain surgery, or in good health (not recorded which). Both conserved end residues are part of each CDR3. Each record gives: V gene, clone size, CDR3 protein. Size values are once, few and many counts, or a class for expanded clones, and some rows have none.

TRBV10-3,few,CAIRTGTSGANTGELFF
TRBV2,NA,CASSVQGATDTQYF
TRBV6-1,few,CASSTAYSGRFYEQYF
TRBV5-1,NA,CASSLGQVWGEQFF
TRBV24-1,NA,CATSDLRVGVNEQFF
TRBV4-3,NA,CASSQENSGLYNEQFF
TRBV7-9,few,CASSPDSDYNEQFF
TRBV18,NA,CASSPPGQRNTGELFF
TRBV18,few,CASSPGREQYF
TRBV5-1,NA,CASTLGDSPGTDTQYF
TRBV2,NA,CASLSGGGRKNYYGYTF
TRBV27,NA,CAGSPSTGGVTGYTF
TRBV4-1,many,CASSQAPTGTQYF
TRBV29-1,few,CSVVMNTEAFF
TRBV7-6,NA,CASSSYSGANFLTF
TRBV4-2,few,CASSQDWALKREKLFF
TRBV7-2,NA,CASSQGTLFYEQYF
TRBV20-1,NA,CSAASGHNNSPLHF
TRBV27,few,CASSTGSGNTIYF
TRBV6-1,NA,CAISERLAGGPGTDTQYF
TRBV20-1,few,CSARDGPNYGYTF
TRBV4-1,once,CASSPPGSIVKAFF
TRBV3-1,NA,CASNPRTDDAYEQYF
TRBV4-3,NA,CASSQETGANVLTF
TRBV4-1,NA,CASSQEGQGWTGELFF
TRBV12-3/TRBV12-4,few,CATRGTATYNEQFF
TRBV6-1,many,CASSDLADFYNEQFF
TRBV7-2,few,CASSPTGAGAYNEQFF
TRBV27,NA,CASSGDSPYEQFF
TRBV6-1,NA,CASRSGIPYGYAF
TRBV7-2,few,CASSLGPAQPQHF
TRBV10-3,NA,CAISGPTGPGYEQYF
TRBV20-1,many,CSASGTSGFISYNEQFF
TRBV4-3,few,CASSPGTSGSGELFF
TRBV4-3,NA,CASSRSHPPVYEQYF
TRBV2,few,CASSEPQQRVTDTQYF
TRBV28,many,CASSLYLGRSQETQYF
TRBV6-1,NA,CASSFRDRVRTGELFF
TRBV5-1,NA,CASSLEGTSYGYTF
TRBV2,NA,CASSGQGAYLDTQYF
TRBV20-1,few,CSARGGWLYTYEQYF
TRBV6-2/TRBV6-3,many,CASSYSRAVLEYF
TRBV28,NA,CASSWVRESPLHF
TRBV7-2,few,CASSLRQGGTYEQYF
TRBV7-2,many,CASSSIGYGYTF
TRBV11-1,NA,CASSLAVAGDTGELFF
TRBV4-1,NA,CASSQEVLGADTQYF
TRBV7-9,NA,CASSLGRTGSTDAQYF
TRBV5-5,NA,CASSRQGAGTEAFF
TRBV10-3,NA,CAISEDGGLDGYTF
TRBV19,NA,CASSMVDVNYGYTF
TRBV25-1,NA,CASSLLATPYNEQFF